This T cell receptor beta chain was captured by sequencing in a study of vaccination effects on CD4 cells after COVID-19. Overall study context: Under the ViraFEST assay, PBMC were stimulated with viral peptide pools so that antigen-specific CD4+ T cells expanded. Sequencing was performed afterwards.

TCRdb's table, derived via immunoSEQ multiplex PCR, lists solely in-frame clones and lacks some. Here the sample spans tens of thousands of clones, 70% to 80% being singletons. Once cultured for 10 days, the cells underwent separation to obtain CD4+ T cells. It was two doses of either the BNT162b2 or mRNA-1273 vaccine that participants received. Absence of prior SARS-CoV-2 infection characterized the vaccine recipients, who showed negative nucleocapsid antibodies. This clone was seen only once. Its antigen is still unknown. J lost 0 bases, V lost 6 bases, and 1 base had no gene match. CDR3 length: 15 residues. In germline, CDR1 is MNHEY, CDR2 SVGAGI.

The V gene is TRBV6-5, the J gene TRBJ2-4; 11 nucleotides line up with TRBD1. Sequenced here: CD4+ T cells from PBMCs cultured without peptide, sampled after COVID-19 vaccination. The source is a human donor who received a COVID-19 vaccine. CDR3 nucleotide sequence: TGTGCCAGCAGGGACAGGGGGCAAGCCAAAAACATTCAGTACTTC. Translation gives CASRDRGQAKNIQYF.